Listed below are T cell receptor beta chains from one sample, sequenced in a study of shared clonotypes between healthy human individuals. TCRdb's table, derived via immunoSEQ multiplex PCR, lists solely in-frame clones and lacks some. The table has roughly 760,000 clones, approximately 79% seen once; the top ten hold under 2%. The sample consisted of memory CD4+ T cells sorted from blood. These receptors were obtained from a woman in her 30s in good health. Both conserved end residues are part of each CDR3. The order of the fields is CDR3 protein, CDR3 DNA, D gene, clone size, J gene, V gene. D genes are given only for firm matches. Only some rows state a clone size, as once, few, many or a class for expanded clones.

cdr3_aa: CASSFSWAGGTDTQYF
cdr3_nt: TGTGCCAGCAGCTTTTCCTGGGCGGGAGGGACGGATACGCAGTATTTT
d_call: TRBD2
clone_size: few
j_call: TRBJ2-3
v_call: TRBV7-2

cdr3_aa: CASSSPGNTIYF
cdr3_nt: TGTGCCAGCAGCTCGCCCGGAAACACCATATATTTT
d_call: -
clone_size: -
j_call: TRBJ1-3
v_call: TRBV7-8

cdr3_aa: CASSPLASGPESTDTQYF
cdr3_nt: TGTGCCAGCTCACCACTGGCTAGCGGGCCGGAAAGCACAGATACGCAGTATTTT
d_call: TRBD2
clone_size: -
j_call: TRBJ2-3
v_call: TRBV18

cdr3_aa: CASSKTEKLFF
cdr3_nt: TGTGCCAGCAGCAAGACAGAAAAACTGTTTTTT
d_call: -
clone_size: -
j_call: TRBJ1-4
v_call: TRBV5-5

cdr3_aa: CASSEVGVSHATNEKLFF
cdr3_nt: TGTGCCAGCAGTGAAGTCGGGGTTTCCCACGCAACTAATGAAAAACTGTTTTTT
d_call: -
clone_size: few
j_call: TRBJ1-4
v_call: TRBV6-1

cdr3_aa: CASSYMEGVGEQYF
cdr3_nt: TGTGCCAGCAGTTACATGGAGGGTGTGGGCGAGCAGTACTTC
d_call: -
clone_size: -
j_call: TRBJ2-7
v_call: TRBV6-6

cdr3_aa: CASSLGLYNEQFF
cdr3_nt: TGTGCCAGCAGCCTGGGACTTTACAATGAGCAGTTCTTC
d_call: -
clone_size: -
j_call: TRBJ2-1
v_call: TRBV6-6

cdr3_aa: CASSSRTGENIQYF
cdr3_nt: TGTGCCAGCAGCTCCCGGACAGGAGAAAACATTCAGTACTTC
d_call: TRBD1
clone_size: -
j_call: TRBJ2-4
v_call: TRBV11-3

cdr3_aa: CASSPGGPSYEQYF
cdr3_nt: TGTGCCAGCTCACCAGGGGGTCCTTCCTACGAGCAGTACTTC
d_call: -
clone_size: -
j_call: TRBJ2-7
v_call: TRBV18

cdr3_aa: CASSPRLAGVYEQYF
cdr3_nt: TGTGCCAGCAGCCCCCGACTAGCGGGAGTCTACGAGCAGTACTTC
d_call: TRBD2
clone_size: few
j_call: TRBJ2-7
v_call: TRBV11-2

cdr3_aa: CASKGSGISYEQYF
cdr3_nt: TGTGCCAGCAAGGGTAGCGGGATCTCCTACGAGCAGTACTTC
d_call: TRBD2
clone_size: -
j_call: TRBJ2-7
v_call: TRBV6-1

cdr3_aa: CASTRGGNTEAFF
cdr3_nt: TGTGCCAGCACCCGGGGCGGGAACACTGAAGCTTTCTTT
d_call: -
clone_size: -
j_call: TRBJ1-1
v_call: TRBV6-1

cdr3_aa: CASSPPASGSYEQYF
cdr3_nt: TGTGCCAGCTCACCACCGGCTAGCGGGAGCTACGAGCAGTACTTC
d_call: TRBD2
clone_size: -
j_call: TRBJ2-7
v_call: TRBV18